Detailed here is one TCR beta chain. Its target antigen remains unknown. Nothing much larger sits one base from this clone, and base qualities are not available. Libraries came from the immunoSEQ multiplex PCR assay. The multiplex PCR relied on a mix of 60 forward primers for TCR Vbeta segments and 13 reverse primers for TCR Jbeta segments. The CDR3 region of rearranged TCR beta genes was amplified from genomic DNA with a multiplex PCR assay. The Illumina HiSeq System was used to sequence the amplified TCR beta libraries as 87-base-pair reads. Per the authors' processing: In a later analysis, tens of millions of unique TCR beta chains were counted across the 650 to 750 repertoires, and some 10 million of these chains were shared by at least two donors. To remove PCR and sequencing errors, raw reads were error-corrected and collapsed into unique sequences using a nearest-neighbor algorithm that merged closely related sequences. To assign V, D and J gene segments, CDR3 sequences were aligned to IMGT reference sequences. For a sequence to be retained, a match of at least six nucleotides was required to both a V gene segment and a J gene segment. Rearrangements were classified as productive when the CDR3 lacked stop codons and remained in frame with V and J, and all other rearrangements were classified as non-productive. CDR3 was defined according to IMGT convention as the region running from the second conserved V-encoded cysteine to the conserved J-encoded phenylalanine. Sequences without an unambiguous match to a single V gene segment were excluded from the earlier analysis of 500 to 700 of the donors. In an earlier analysis of approximately 610 of the donors, V segments were called functional above 56.7% productive rearrangements and were called segregating when the between-donor standard deviation exceeded 5%. A statistical classification framework was developed to diagnose cytomegalovirus status using the catalog of TCR beta chain sequences. A later analysis assigned V and J genes by comparing TCR nucleotide sequences with IMGT/GENE-DB human TR gene sequences. In a later analysis, CDR3 sequences and most-parsimonious VDJ recombination scenarios were assigned using the TCRdist pipeline. A later analysis defined each TCR beta chain by its CDR3 amino acid sequence plus V-gene family, and excluded reads lacking a unique V-gene family. To address suspected cross-contamination and a sequencing artifact, a later analysis removed around 590 highly shared, low-generation-probability nucleotide sequences. A later analysis calculated a clonal expansion index for each public chain from normalized within-repertoire ranks of inferred template counts. A later analysis computed generation probabilities with a VDJ recombination model fitted to out-of-frame rearrangements, and checked the results against IGoR. In a later analysis, TCR-TCR, TCR-HLA and TCR-CMV co-occurrence was scored with hypergeometric tests, and a repertoire-size bias correction was applied to TCR pairs. In a later analysis, false discovery rates were estimated by permuting HLA or CMV assignments 20 times. In a later analysis, co-occurring TCRs were grouped using DBSCAN, and TCRdist sequence similarity was added for clustering within HLA-allele-positive subsets. Co-occurrence clustering excluded repertoires with fewer than 30,000 or more than 120,000 public chains, plus five with anomalous nucleotide sharing. TCRdb obtained this table from immuneACCESS and retained in-frame rearrangements with V and J assigned. These tables miss some clones; where compared with another copy, unresolved V genes account for less than half of the shortfall, and the remainder is unexplained. That table supplies the V and J calls and clone size; D and trimming were determined from the DNA. The sample profile shows fewer than 250,000 clones; about 72% of them were found once. Clones ranked in the top ten supply 3.5% to 4% of the sample.

Based on the germline V gene, the CDR1 and CDR2 sequences are MGHRA and YSYEKL. Trimming takes 1 base off V and 8 bases off J; junction bases not matched to a gene: 8. The CDR3 contains 16 residues, cysteine and phenylalanine counted. Only CDR3 DNA is held: 48 bases, read in frame from base 1. The data are from a study of cytomegalovirus exposure and HLA in healthy donors (dated by TCRdb to 2017 to 2019). General notes on the study: According to an earlier analysis of a few hundred of the donors, about 179 million T cells yielded 117 million unique TCR beta sequences and less than 300 Gb of sequence data. About 5 DR-DQ haplotypes were handled as single units for association and clustering, since linkage in the cohort was strong. Typing coverage differed by locus: A, B, C, DRB1 and DQB1 were typed in roughly 620-640 donors, DQA1 in 522, DPA1 in approximately 610, and DPB1 in roughly 470. High-throughput TCR immunosequencing, statistical association of individual TCRs with disease status, and machine learning were combined to predict cytomegalovirus infection status. Every discovery cohort repertoire had been produced on one sequencing platform. An early release covering roughly 580 HLA-typed donors comprised about 300 gigabases of sequencing data and tens of millions of unique TCR sequences. Of the roughly 400 genotyped donors, approximately 83% fell in the genetic ancestry cluster associated with self-reported Caucasian donors. The aim of the study was to test whether cataloging public T cell receptors could identify signatures of past pathogen exposure. The study used immunosequencing to profile the T cell repertoires of approximately 640 subjects and linked those repertoires to cytomegalovirus serostatus. Rather than using new phenotypic data, the later analysis identified candidate immune exposures from TCR beta sequences and from how often those sequences occurred across donors. Among around 400 genotyped donors of the cohort, an average of around 240,000 unique TCR beta nucleotide sequences was sequenced per donor, of which about 18% were non-productive. Along with the approximately 650-subject first cohort, a separate validation cohort of over a hundred different subjects was used. A later genetic analysis took genome-wide SNP genotypes for about three fifths of the 666 donors and used that subset as a discovery cohort. Both class I and class II loci were covered by HLA typing, at four-digit resolution. A later analysis re-examined previously published TCR beta repertoires from just over 650 donors and added high-resolution HLA genotyping to investigate patterns of TCR occurrence. Donor age, sex, ethnicity and CMV serostatus were compiled together with the repertoire data. An earlier analysis of several hundred of the donors used high-throughput TCR beta sequencing to judge whether each TCR beta V gene segment behaved as functional or pseudogenic.

Points the paper makes about the study in general: According to a later analysis, parvovirus B19, influenza, CMV and Epstein-Barr virus appeared linked to several top co-occurrence clusters. Correlated functional status among segregating V segments might reflect linkage disequilibrium, but an unknown experimental factor could not be ruled out. The earlier analysis of almost 600 of the donors excluded 15 to 20 rarely observed V segments, including chromosome 9 orphons, because counts were too low. Compared with equally common non-associated chains, HLA-associated TCR beta chains in a later analysis were more clonally expanded and had lower generation probabilities. The cohort was sequenced for TCR beta chains only, and without alpha or paired-chain data the features that could be detected were limited. Assigning TCR associations to individual alleles was difficult when HLA alleles, especially DR and DQ, strongly co-occurred. Across donors, most TCR sequences were observed very rarely, whereas some public TCRs were present in many individuals. A later analysis found that most CMV-associated TCR beta chains appeared HLA-restricted, with HLA associations seemingly driven largely by CMV exposure. In the study, 150 to 200 TCR beta chains were listed as associated with cytomegalovirus. In a later analysis, the rate of TCR association differed among HLA loci, with DRB1 alleles having the most associated TCRs and HLA-C alleles having the fewest. In a later analysis, some 17,000 TCR beta sequences were associated with specific HLA alleles at a false discovery rate of 0.05. The authors suggested that the approach could potentially be extended to other disease states and immunological phenotypes. Sequencing depth was assumed to be roughly uniform across donors in the presence/absence analyses, though that assumption may not hold. In an earlier analysis of approximately 590 of the donors, most TCR beta V segments appeared in productive rearrangements about 90% or about 30% of the time, broadly matching IMGT annotations. A later genetic analysis associated a missense DCLRE1C variant with V-gene and J-gene trimming of TCR beta chains, and an independent cohort replicated the association. A cluster of highly shared sequence variants was judged likely to represent a technical artifact of the sequencing pipeline. A further reported finding was that TCR beta sequences accurately predicted the HLA-A and HLA-B alleles for most subjects in the first cohort. CMV serostatus was the only immune exposure information available for the cohort. Compared with the roughly 670-donor mean, donors in an Asian-associated ancestry cluster had fewer N-insertions in productive TCRs, according to a later genetic analysis. Some IMGT-functional V segments, including TRBV6-2 and TRBV6-3, could not be told apart with the 87-base-pair reads, so those segments were excluded. Cytomegalovirus status was reported to be diagnosed by the classifier with high specificity and sensitivity in both the original and validation cohorts. A few of the identified cytomegalovirus-associated TCR beta chains were confirmed in vitro to be specific for cytomegalovirus antigens. Because HLA typing was missing for some donors at each locus, association tests included only the typed subset.

In total, just over 650 healthy bone marrow donors made up the cohort. At the time of sampling, all cohort members were nominally healthy, though unrecorded immune exposures were likely present. The donor was CMV seronegative and was included in the group of 352 seronegative cohort members. A peripheral blood sample was collected from each donor, and TCR beta sequencing was performed on peripheral blood mononuclear cells. Genomic DNA was extracted from the blood cell samples with the Qiagen DNeasy Blood Extraction Kit. This sequence was found in a male donor in good health and CMV-seronegative. The specimen sequenced was PBMCs. The chain is encoded by TRBV4-1 joined to TRBJ1-6, and TRBD1 aligns with 7 junction nucleotides. The CDR3 sequence is CASSQVLTGVDSPLHF. The nucleotide sequence is TGCGCCAGCAGCCAAGTCCTCACAGGGGTTGATTCACCCCTCCACTTT.